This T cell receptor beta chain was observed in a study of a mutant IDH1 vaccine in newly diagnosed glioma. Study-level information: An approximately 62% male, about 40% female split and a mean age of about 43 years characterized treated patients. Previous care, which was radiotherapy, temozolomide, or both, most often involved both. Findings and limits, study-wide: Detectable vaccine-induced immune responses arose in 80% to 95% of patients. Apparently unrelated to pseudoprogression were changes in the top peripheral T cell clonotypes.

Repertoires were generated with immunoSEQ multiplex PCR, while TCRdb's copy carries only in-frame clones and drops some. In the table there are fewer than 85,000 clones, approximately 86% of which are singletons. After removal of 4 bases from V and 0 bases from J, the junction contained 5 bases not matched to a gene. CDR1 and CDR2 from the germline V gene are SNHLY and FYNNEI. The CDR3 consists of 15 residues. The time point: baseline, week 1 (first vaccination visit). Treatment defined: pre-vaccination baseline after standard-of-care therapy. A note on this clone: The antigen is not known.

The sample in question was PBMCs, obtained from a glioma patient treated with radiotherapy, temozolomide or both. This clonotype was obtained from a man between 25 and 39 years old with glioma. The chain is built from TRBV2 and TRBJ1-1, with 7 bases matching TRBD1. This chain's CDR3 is CASSVDREVNTEAFF. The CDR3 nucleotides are TGTGCCAGCAGTGTCGACAGGGAAGTGAACACTGAAGCTTTCTTT.